This T cell receptor beta chain was recovered during a study of shared clonotypes between healthy human individuals. Profiled with immunoSEQ multiplex PCR; TCRdb holds only in-frame clones, not every one. Of about 2.4 million clones listed, roughly 93% are singletons. J gave up 3 bases and V 1 base, and 8 bases lay outside the gene matches. Germline loops: CDR1 SGHDN, CDR2 FVKESK. This CDR3 has 16 residues. Concerning this clone: Its target is not known.

General observations from the study: Lower generation probabilities were found for non-shared clonotypes than for those shared by all four donors.

Specimen: naive CD4+ T cells from PBMCs. Subset meaning: CD45RA+ positively selected. This chain links TRBV14 with TRBJ2-7, with 8 bases lining up with TRBD2. This sequence was found in a man aged 18 to 30 in good health. Some clones in this sample may be carry-over from other donors' samples. DNA for the CDR3: TGTGCCAGCAGCCAAGTCCTCGGAGCGGGAGACTACGAGCAGTACTTC. Residues: CASSQVLGAGDYEQYF.